Detailed here is one TCR beta chain. Its target is unknown. V lost 2 bases, J lost 4 bases, and 12 bases lay in between. The germline gives CDR1 MDHEN, CDR2 SYDVKM. The CDR3 contains 15 residues. This entry belongs to a study of T cell responses to AZD1222 COVID-19 vaccine. Background on the study: Second-dose groups at about 4 or about 12 weeks were pooled. Study-wide results and limits: Dominant at 160-218 and 743-854, vaccine-associated CD4 TCRs also spanned spike. Most donors were white British and more were female, and clonal diversity was possibly underestimated. The reported proportion of spike-specific TCRs targeting unmutated variant regions was nearly half.

Sequenced by immunoSEQ multiplex PCR; TCRdb stores in-frame clones only, minus some. Of 100,000 to 150,000 clones in the sample, around nine tenths were seen once. This clonotype originated in an adult in good health. The sample consisted of peripheral blood, taken on day 0 of AZD1222 vaccination. The chain links TRBV28 to TRBJ2-1; D is perhaps TRBD1 (6 bases). The CDR3 DNA reads TGTGCCAGCAGTTTACCGAGGGGGATTTACAATGAGCAGTTCTTC. This encodes CASSLPRGIYNEQFF.